Below, one T cell receptor beta chain is given with its context. Its matching antigen is unknown. Germline V gene sequence: CDR1 SQVTM, CDR2 ANQGSEA. With 5 bases removed from V and 3 bases from J, the gap between germline ends came to 7 bases. The CDR3 is 11 residues long. The data stem from a study of CD8 T cells in ankylosing spondylitis. Findings and caveats of the study: Reports say disease-linked clones showed up significantly more in matched ankylosing spondylitis synovial fluid. Disease-linked clones had a CD8+ phenotype and relatively low frequency in peripheral blood. Seemingly characteristic of ankylosing spondylitis blood was a TCR beta motif consisting of eight highly homologous variants.

TCRdb processed the 5' RACE reads anew with MiXCR; each CDR3 protein has one entry. The data contain 300,000 to 400,000 distinct CDR3 sequences, roughly 20% of them seen just once; the ten biggest clones take up 13%. Sequencing used blood, either unsorted or a sorted T cell fraction (not recorded which). This TCR derives from a male donor with ankylosing spondylitis or in good health (not recorded which). V usage is TRBV29-1 and J usage is TRBJ1-1; D ambiguous. The CDR3 sequence: CSVRDYTEAFF. The DNA of the CDR3 is TGCAGCGTTCGGGATTACACTGAAGCTTTCTTT.